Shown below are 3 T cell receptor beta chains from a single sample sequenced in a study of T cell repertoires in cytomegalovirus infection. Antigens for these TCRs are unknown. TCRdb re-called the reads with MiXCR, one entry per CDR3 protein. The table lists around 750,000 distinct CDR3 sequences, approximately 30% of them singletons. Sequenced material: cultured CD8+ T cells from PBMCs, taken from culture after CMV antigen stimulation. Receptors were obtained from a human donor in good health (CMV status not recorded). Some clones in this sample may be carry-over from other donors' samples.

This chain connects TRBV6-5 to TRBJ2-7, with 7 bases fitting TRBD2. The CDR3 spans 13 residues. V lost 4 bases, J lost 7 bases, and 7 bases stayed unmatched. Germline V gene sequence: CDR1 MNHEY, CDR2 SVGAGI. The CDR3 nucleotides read TGTGCCAGCAGTTCCGGACTAGTGGGTGAGCAGTACGTC. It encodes CASSSGLVGEQYV.

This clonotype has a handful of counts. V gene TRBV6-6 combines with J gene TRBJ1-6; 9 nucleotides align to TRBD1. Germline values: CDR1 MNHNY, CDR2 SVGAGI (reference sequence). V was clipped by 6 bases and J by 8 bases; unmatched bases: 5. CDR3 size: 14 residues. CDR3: CASRHRGQDSPLHF. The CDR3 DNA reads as TGTGCCAGCAGACACAGGGGGCAGGATTCACCCCTCCACTTT.

The CDR3 reads CASGFTRGLEYNEQFF. The CDR3 bases are TGTGCTAGTGGTTTCACGAGGGGGCTAGAATACAATGAGCAGTTCTTC. This chain links TRBV12-5 with TRBJ2-1; 7 bases are a match to TRBD1. The CDR3 totals 16 residues. V shed 3 bases, J shed 4 bases, and the junction held 9 bases outside the gene matches. CDR1 LGHNT and CDR2 FRNRAP come from the germline V gene.